A single sample is the source of the 25 T cell receptor beta chains below, sequenced in a study of PD-1 blockade in classical Hodgkin lymphoma. Only in-frame clones appear in the TCRdb table, and some are missing; sequencing was by immunoSEQ multiplex PCR. Of roughly 50,000 clones in the sample, 90% were seen once. Specified time point: cycle 4 day 1 (C4D1), after more than five weeks of nivolumab. No patient escaped relapse after autologous stem cell transplantation, and brentuximab vedotin exposure varied. Specimen: peripheral blood mononuclear cells (PBMCs), collected before the fourth cycle of nivolumab. The receptors originated from a human donor with classical Hodgkin lymphoma.

The chain has TRBV7-9 and TRBJ1-4, with 9 bases identical to TRBD1. After removal of 5 bases from V and 4 bases from J, the junction contained 8 bases not matched to a gene. Germline CDR1 is SEHNR and CDR2 is FQNEAQ (reference sequence). The CDR3 is made up of 16 amino acids. The CDR3 protein is CASSAYRDRDNEKLFF. The CDR3, as DNA: TGTGCCAGCAGCGCTTACCGGGACAGGGATAATGAAAAACTGTTTTTT.

V gene TRBV29-1 combines with J gene TRBJ1-5, with a possible D match to TRBD1 (5 bases). Per germline, CDR1 SQVTM and CDR2 ANQGSEA. The CDR3 consists of 12 residues. Trimming took off 7 bases at V and 1 base at J, with 8 bases between the two ends. The CDR3 bases are TGCAGCGGACAGTTCAGCAATCAGCCCCAGCATTTT. It codes for CSGQFSNQPQHF.

This rearrangement joins TRBV10-3 to TRBJ2-1; 10 nucleotides match TRBD2. With V trimmed by 5 bases and J by 5 bases, 3 bases remained unmatched. CDR1 ENHRY and CDR2 SYGVKD come from the germline V gene. CDR3 length equals 14 residues. The CDR3 DNA sequence: TGTGCCATCAGTCTAGCGGGAGTCCACAATGAGCAGTTCTTC. Residues: CAISLAGVHNEQFF.

This chain connects TRBV19 to TRBJ2-5; no definite D call. CDR1 and CDR2 from the germline V gene are LNHDA and SQIVND (reference sequence). Trimming took 3 bases from V and 3 from J, leaving 8 bases between them. The CDR3 is 13 residues long. In DNA form, the CDR3 reads TGTGCCAGTAGTATTATGGGGAAAGAGACCCAGTACTTC. Protein product: CASSIMGKETQYF.

The chain couples TRBV2 to TRBJ2-2; a weak D match, TRBD2 (7 bases). CDR3 length: 16 residues. CDR1 and CDR2 (germline): SNHLY, FYNNEI. Trimming shortened V by 6 bases and J by 1 base, and 15 bases separated the two germline ends. CDR3 sequence (DNA): TGTGCCAGCAGGATCAACGGGGGGCTGAACACCGGGGAGCTGTTTTTT. Encoded protein: CASRINGGLNTGELFF.

The chain is built from TRBV15 and TRBJ1-5; D remains unclear. Germline assignment: CDR1 LNHNV and CDR2 YYDKDF (reference sequence). Trimming left V 6 bases short and J 0 bases short, with 9 bases between. The CDR3 runs 14 residues. CDR3 amino acids: CATSLHGSNQPQHF. CDR3 in DNA: TGTGCCACCAGTCTACATGGTAGCAATCAGCCCCAGCATTTT.

The chain combines TRBV6-1 with TRBJ1-2; maybe TRBD1 (6 bases). The germline V gene encodes CDR1 MNHNS and CDR2 SASEGT. Trimming left V 4 bases short and J 0 bases short, with 18 bases between. The CDR3 length is 17 residues. CDR3 bases: TGTGCCAGCAGTGTGTCAGGGGCGCCTCGTTCTAACTATGGCTACACCTTC. It encodes CASSVSGAPRSNYGYTF.

In nucleotides, the CDR3 is TGTGCCAGTCGACTAACAGGGGGCCATGGCTACACCTTC. Its translation is CASRLTGGHGYTF. V gene TRBV9 combines with J gene TRBJ1-2; 9 positions agree with TRBD1. V lost 8 bases and J lost 6; bases outside the gene matches: 8. This CDR3 has 13 amino acids. CDR1 SGDLS and CDR2 YYNGEE come from the germline V gene.

The chain links TRBV6-1 to TRBJ2-1; TRBD1 is a possible D gene (6 bases). V gave up 3 bases and J gave up 4 bases, with 22 bases separating them. The CDR3 has 18 residues. Germline-derived CDR1 and CDR2 are MNHNS and SASEGT. The CDR3 here is CASSDFFGGGLWYNEQFF. In DNA, the CDR3 is TGTGCCAGCAGTGATTTCTTTGGGGGCGGGCTCTGGTACAATGAGCAGTTCTTC.

The CDR3 DNA sequence: TGTGCCAGCAGCCAGGGTAGCGGGGTCACAGATACGCAGTATTTT. It translates to CASSQGSGVTDTQYF. The chain carries TRBV11-2 and TRBJ2-3; 8 bases map to TRBD2. This CDR3 contains 15 residues. V was clipped by 5 bases and J by 2 bases; unmatched bases: 6. Germline V gene lookup returns CDR1 SGHAT and CDR2 FQNNGV.

The gene calls are TRBV5-1 and TRBJ1-2, with D perhaps matching TRBD1 (5 bases). Germline assignment: CDR1 SGHRS and CDR2 YFSETQ. The CDR3 has 16 residues. V was trimmed by 0 bases and J by 0 bases, leaving 12 bases between them. The CDR3 region is CASSLGAGGANYGYTF. DNA of the CDR3: TGCGCCAGCAGCTTGGGAGCGGGGGGAGCTAACTATGGCTACACCTTC.

The chain carries TRBV7-9 and TRBJ2-3; 10 bases align to TRBD2. The trim removed 5 bases at V and 7 bases at J, leaving 18 bases unmatched. CDR3 length equals 18 residues. Germline V gene data show CDR1 as SEHNR and CDR2 as FQNEAQ (reference sequence). The CDR3 loop reads CASSPEVGAGGGRNTQYF. CDR3 nucleotide sequence: TGTGCCAGCAGCCCCGAGGTCGGAGCGGGAGGGGGACGAAATACGCAGTATTTT. The full variable domain, with the rest looked up from reference TRBV7-9 and TRBJ2-3, is DTGVSQNPRHKITKRGQNVTFRCDPISEHNRLYWYRQTLGQGPEFLTYFQNEAQLEKSRLLSDRFSAERPKGSFSTLEIQRTEQGDSAMYLCASSPEVGAGGGRNTQYFGPGTRLTVL.

DNA of the CDR3: TGTGCCAGCAGCCCACGGGTGACGAATGAGCAGTTCTTC. Its protein is CASSPRVTNEQFF. The chain is built from TRBV5-4 and TRBJ2-1; no clear D gene. Germline V gene lookup returns CDR1 SGHNT and CDR2 YYREEE (reference sequence). This CDR3 is 13 amino acids long. Trimming left V 4 bases short and J 7 bases short, with 12 bases between. Supplemented by reference TRBV5-4 and TRBJ2-1, the full variable domain reads ETGVTQSPTHLIKTRGQQVTLRCSSQSGHNTVSWYQQALGQGPQFIFQYYREEENGRGNFPPRFSGLQFPNYSSELNVNALELDDSALYLCASSPRVTNEQFFGPGTRLTVL.

The chain employs TRBV7-8 and TRBJ2-7; 7 bases match TRBD1. The CDR3 is made up of 14 amino acids. V shed 6 bases, J shed 7 bases, and the junction held 12 bases outside the gene matches. Per germline, CDR1 SGHVS and CDR2 FQNEAQ. The CDR3 is CASRPRQGLMEQYF. Written as DNA, the CDR3 is TGTGCCAGCAGACCCCGACAGGGTTTGATGGAGCAGTACTTC.

This rearrangement joins TRBV7-9 to TRBJ2-1; TRBD2 agrees at 14 bases. Losses at the gene ends were 5 bases for V and 4 bases for J; bases not matched to a gene: 10. The CDR3 consists of 18 residues. Germline V CDR1 and CDR2: SEHNR, FQNEAQ (reference sequence). CDR3 amino acids: CASSPGLAGAPSYNEQFF. The CDR3, as DNA: TGTGCCAGCAGCCCGGGACTAGCGGGAGCCCCTTCTTACAATGAGCAGTTCTTC. The whole variable domain, filled in from reference TRBV7-9 and TRBJ2-1, reads DTGVSQNPRHKITKRGQNVTFRCDPISEHNRLYWYRQTLGQGPEFLTYFQNEAQLEKSRLLSDRFSAERPKGSFSTLEIQRTEQGDSAMYLCASSPGLAGAPSYNEQFFGPGTRLTVL.

The chain combines TRBV11-3 with TRBJ2-3; D may be TRBD2 (6 bases). The CDR3 is 15 residues long. Trimming pared 0 bases from V and 5 bases from J, leaving 12 bases between. Per germline, CDR1 SGHNT and CDR2 YENEEA. Here the CDR3 reads CASSLDWLGGDTQYF. As DNA, the CDR3 is TGTGCCAGCAGCTTAGATTGGTTGGGGGGAGATACGCAGTATTTT.

The chain has TRBV4-1 and TRBJ2-6; D is unclear. The CDR3 loop spans 17 amino acids. Trimming took off 5 bases at V and 0 bases at J, with 14 bases between the two ends. In germline, CDR1 is MGHRA, CDR2 YSYEKL. The CDR3 loop reads CASSVSVGYSGANVLTF. The CDR3, as DNA: TGCGCCAGCAGCGTTAGTGTAGGCTACTCTGGGGCCAACGTCCTGACTTTC.

This chain uses TRBV28 with TRBJ2-1, with 10 bases that match TRBD2. The CDR3 totals 14 residues. V trimming: 7 bases; J trimming: 7 bases; junction bases outside the gene matches: 7. Germline V gives CDR1 MDHEN, CDR2 SYDVKM. CDR3 bases: TGTGCCAGCATGGAGCTAGCGGGAGCTAATGAGCAGTTCTTC. It is translated as CASMELAGANEQFF.

The V gene is TRBV27, the J gene TRBJ1-5, with a weak D call TRBD1 (5 bases). This CDR3 has 15 residues. With 8 bases removed from V and 7 bases from J, the gap between germline ends came to 21 bases. CDR1 and CDR2 from the germline V gene are MNHEY and SMNVEV (reference sequence). CDR3 region: CASRPGWGREQPQHF. For the CDR3, the DNA is TGTGCCAGCCGTCCCGGCTGGGGGAGGGAGCAGCCCCAGCATTTT.

The J gene is TRBJ2-3, the V gene TRBV7-3; D is possibly TRBD2 (6 bases). V was trimmed by 5 bases and J by 2 bases, leaving 17 bases between them. The germline CDR1 and CDR2 sequences are SGHTA and FQGTGA. This CDR3 is built from 16 residues. CDR3 sequence: CASSRKGREPTDTQYF. The DNA for the CDR3 is TGTGCCAGCAGCCGTAAGGGTCGGGAGCCCACAGATACGCAGTATTTT. The full variable domain, completed using reference TRBV7-3 and TRBJ2-3, is GAGVSQTPSNKVTEKGKYVELRCDPISGHTALYWYRQSLGQGPEFLIYFQGTGAADDSGLPNDRFFAVRPEGSVSTLKIQRTERGDSAVYLCASSRKGREPTDTQYFGPGTRLTVL.

The J gene is TRBJ2-3, the V gene TRBV30; 10 bases agree with TRBD1. This CDR3 has 15 residues. The germline V gene encodes CDR1 GTSNPN and CDR2 SVGIG (reference sequence). V lost 0 bases to trimming and J lost 4 bases; unmatched junction nucleotides: 4. The CDR3 region is CAWSVPGQGSDTQYF. The CDR3 nucleotides are TGTGCCTGGAGTGTTCCGGGACAGGGGTCAGATACGCAGTATTTT.

This chain links TRBV11-2 with TRBJ1-4, with 7 bases identical to TRBD1. This CDR3 has 15 residues. The V and J ends lost 6 bases and 0 bases, in that order; junction bases with no gene match: 4. Germline-derived CDR1 and CDR2 are SGHAT and FQNNGV. The CDR3 bases are TGTGCCAGCAGTCAGGGGGGATCAACTAATGAAAAACTGTTTTTT. Protein sequence: CASSQGGSTNEKLFF.

The rearrangement uses TRBV6-5 and TRBJ1-5, with 7 bases that match TRBD1. J lost 1 base, V lost 6 bases, and 6 bases had no gene match. This CDR3 is 15 amino acids long. The germline V gene encodes CDR1 MNHEY and CDR2 SVGAGI. CDR3 loop: CASSRTGESNQPQHF. The CDR3 DNA sequence: TGTGCCAGCAGCCGTACAGGGGAAAGCAATCAGCCCCAGCATTTT.

This chain connects TRBV19 to TRBJ2-2, with 8 bases lining up with TRBD2. V gave up 7 bases and J gave up 4 bases; unmatched junction bases: 8. The CDR3 has 15 amino acids. CDR1 is LNHDA, CDR2 SQIVND, per germline (reference sequence). CDR3 bases: TGTGCCAGTACAGACACCGGGACTAGCACCGGGGAGCTGTTTTTT. This translates into CASTDTGTSTGELFF.

The chain joins TRBV6-6 to TRBJ2-7; TRBD2 matches 7 bases. J gave up 8 bases and V 2 bases, and 6 bases lay outside the gene matches. The CDR3 runs to 13 residues. The V gene's germline CDR1 is MNHNY and CDR2 SVGAGI (reference sequence). This CDR3 is CASSYPDGRKQYF. In DNA form, the CDR3 reads TGTGCCAGCAGTTACCCCGACGGGAGGAAGCAGTACTTC.